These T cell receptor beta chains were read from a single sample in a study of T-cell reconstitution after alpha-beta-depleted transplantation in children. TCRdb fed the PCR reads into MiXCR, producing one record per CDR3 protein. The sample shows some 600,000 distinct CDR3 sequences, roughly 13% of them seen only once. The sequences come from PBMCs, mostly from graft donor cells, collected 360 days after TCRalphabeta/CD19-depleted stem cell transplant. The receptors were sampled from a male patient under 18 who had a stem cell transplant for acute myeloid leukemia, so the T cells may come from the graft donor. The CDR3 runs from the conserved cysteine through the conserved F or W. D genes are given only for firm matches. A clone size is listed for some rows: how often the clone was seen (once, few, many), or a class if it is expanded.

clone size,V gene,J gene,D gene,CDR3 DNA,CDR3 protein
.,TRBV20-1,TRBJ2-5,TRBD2,TGCAGTGCTGGGGGACTAGCCAGCCAAATTCAAGAGACCCAGTACTTC,CSAGGLASQIQETQYF
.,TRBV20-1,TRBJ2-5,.,TGCAGTGCTAGGCCCTTAGTTCGGGAGACCCAGTACTTC,CSARPLVRETQYF
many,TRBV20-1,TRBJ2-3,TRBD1,TGCAGTACCAGACAGGGTCCAGATACGCAGTATTTT,CSTRQGPDTQYF
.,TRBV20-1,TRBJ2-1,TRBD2,TGCAGTGCTAGAGACAGCGGGAGATTCGGTTTGCAGTTCTTC,CSARDSGRFGLQFF
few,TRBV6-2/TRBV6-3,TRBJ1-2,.,TGTGCCAGCAGTTACTCGATTGCGAGCTATGGCTACACCTTC,CASSYSIASYGYTF
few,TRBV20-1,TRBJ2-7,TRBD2,TGCAGTGCCCCGGGGGAGGGTACCTACGAGCAGTACTTC,CSAPGEGTYEQYF
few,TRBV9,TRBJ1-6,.,TGTGCCAGCAGCGTAGCAGGGAATTCACCCCTCCACTTT,CASSVAGNSPLHF
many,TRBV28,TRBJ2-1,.,TGTGCCAGCAGTTTACTTATCAGTAGCTCCTACAATGAGCAGTTCTTC,CASSLLISSSYNEQFF
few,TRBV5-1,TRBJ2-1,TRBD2,TGCGCCAGCAGCTTAAGAGCGGGAGTTAGGAATGAGCAGTTCTTC,CASSLRAGVRNEQFF
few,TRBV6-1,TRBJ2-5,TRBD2,TGTGCCAGCAGCAGTAGCGGGAGGGCCGTAGAGACCCAGTACTTC,CASSSSGRAVETQYF
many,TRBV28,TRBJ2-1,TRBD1,TGTGCCAGCAGTCCTTGGGACAGGGGGGGTCTTAATGAGCAGTTCTTC,CASSPWDRGGLNEQFF
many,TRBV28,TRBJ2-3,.,TGTGCCAGCAGTTTGAAGGGAATCTACACAGATACGCAGTATTTT,CASSLKGIYTDTQYF
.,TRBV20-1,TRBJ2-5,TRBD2,TGCAGTGCTAGAGAAGGACTAGCGGGATCGGGGGAGACCCAGTACTTC,CSAREGLAGSGETQYF
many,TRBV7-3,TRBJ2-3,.,TGTGCCAGCAGCTTAACGGCGAGGGCCCTCTCTAGCACAGATACGCAGTATTTT,CASSLTARALSSTDTQYF
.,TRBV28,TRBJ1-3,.,TGTGCCAGCAGCCCCTCCGGACAGATCGGAAACACCATATATTTT,CASSPSGQIGNTIYF
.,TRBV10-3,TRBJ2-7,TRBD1,TGTGCCATCAGTTTACCCCCTCCGGGACAGGGTTTGAGGGAGCAGTACTTC,CAISLPPPGQGLREQYF
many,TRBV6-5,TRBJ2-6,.,TGTGCCAGCAGTTACACGGGAAGGACTGGGGCCAACGTCCTGACTTTC,CASSYTGRTGANVLTF
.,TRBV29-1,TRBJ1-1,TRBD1,TGCAGCGTACCGACAGGGACGAACACTGAAGCTTTCTTT,CSVPTGTNTEAFF
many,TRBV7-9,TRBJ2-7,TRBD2,TGTGCCAGCAGCTTCTGGACTAGCGGCTACGAGCAGTACTTC,CASSFWTSGYEQYF
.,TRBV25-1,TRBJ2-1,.,TGTGCCAGCAGTGCCACTAGCTCCTACAATGAGCAGTTCTTC,CASSATSSYNEQFF
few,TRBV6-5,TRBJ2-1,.,TGTGCCAGCAGTTACTCGGACGGGAGTTACAATGAGCAGTTCTTC,CASSYSDGSYNEQFF
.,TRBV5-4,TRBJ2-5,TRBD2,TGTGCCAGCAGCTTGGACCCAGGGACTAGCGGGAGTCTCCCAGAGACCCAGTACTTC,CASSLDPGTSGSLPETQYF
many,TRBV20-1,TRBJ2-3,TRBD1,TGCAGTGCTTACGGGGACAGGGGGCGCACAGATACGCAGTATTTT,CSAYGDRGRTDTQYF
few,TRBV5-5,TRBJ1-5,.,TGTGCCAGCAGCCCCCTGGGGGGACGCAGCAATCAGCCCCAGCATTTT,CASSPLGGRSNQPQHF
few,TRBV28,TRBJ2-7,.,TGTGCCAGCAGTTTGTGGGCAGGTCAGGGCTACGAGCAGTACTTC,CASSLWAGQGYEQYF
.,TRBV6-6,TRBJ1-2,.,TGTGCCAGCAATTACCTGGGTAATGGCTACACCTTC,CASNYLGNGYTF
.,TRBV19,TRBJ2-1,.,TGTGCCAGTAGTATCCGGGGCGGGTATGGGGATGAGCAGTTCTTC,CASSIRGGYGDEQFF
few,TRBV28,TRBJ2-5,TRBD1,TGTGCCAGCTCTCGTGTTAGGGACAGTTCCTGGGAGACCCAGTACTTC,CASSRVRDSSWETQYF
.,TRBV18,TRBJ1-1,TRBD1,TGTGCCAGCTCGACGACAGGGGCTAATGAAGCTTTCTTT,CASSTTGANEAFF
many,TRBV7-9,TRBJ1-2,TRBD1,TGTGCCAGCAGTCGTCCGGGACAGGGGGGAAACTATGGCTACACCTTC,CASSRPGQGGNYGYTF
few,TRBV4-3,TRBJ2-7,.,TGCGCCAGCAGCCGCTTAATTGAGGCTCCCTACGAGCAGTACTTC,CASSRLIEAPYEQYF
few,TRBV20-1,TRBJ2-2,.,TGCAGTGCTAGATCCCCCCCTTTCGGGGAGCTGTTTTTT,CSARSPPFGELFF
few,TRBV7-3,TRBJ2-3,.,TGTGCCAGCAGCACCCGACTAGCAGATACGCAGTATTTT,CASSTRLADTQYF
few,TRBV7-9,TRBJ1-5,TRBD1,TGTGCCAGCAGCTTAGCCTCGGGGACAGGAGGGAATCAGCCCCAGCATTTT,CASSLASGTGGNQPQHF
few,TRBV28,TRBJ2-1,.,TGTGCCAGCAGTTTTCCCATAGCTAGCTCCTGGAATGAGCAGTTCTTC,CASSFPIASSWNEQFF
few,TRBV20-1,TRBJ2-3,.,TGCAGTGCGACCAGAGACGGAAGCACAGATACGCAGTATTTT,CSATRDGSTDTQYF
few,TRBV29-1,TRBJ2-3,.,TGCAGCGTTGGACCTAAGGGACTTCTCAGCACAGATACGCAGTATTTT,CSVGPKGLLSTDTQYF
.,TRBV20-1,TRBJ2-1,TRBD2,TGCAGTGCTCCTCAGTTTAGCGGGCGGAGCTCCTACAATGAGCAGTTCTTC,CSAPQFSGRSSYNEQFF
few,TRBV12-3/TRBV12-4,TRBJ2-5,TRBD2,TGTGCCAGCAGTTTATCCCGTCTAGCGGCAGTACGGCTACAAGAGACCCAGTACTTC,CASSLSRLAAVRLQETQYF
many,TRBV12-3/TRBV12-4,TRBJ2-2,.,TGTGCCAGCAGGAAAGCGGACGACCTAGTGACCGGGGAGCTGTTTTTT,CASRKADDLVTGELFF
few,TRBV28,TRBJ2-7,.,TGTGCCAGCAGCCGTCGGGGCGCCTCTTTAGGCTACGAGCAGTACTTC,CASSRRGASLGYEQYF
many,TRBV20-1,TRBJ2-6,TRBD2,TGCAGTGCTAGAGATCCAGCGGGAGGCCGCTCTGGGGCCAACGTCCTGACTTTC,CSARDPAGGRSGANVLTF
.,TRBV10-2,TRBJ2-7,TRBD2,TGCGCCAGCAGTGAGAGGGTGGGGCTAGCGGGAGTCAGCCACGAGCAGTACTTC,CASSERVGLAGVSHEQYF
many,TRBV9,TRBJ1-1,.,TGTGCCAGCAGCCCGACCTTGAGGACTGAAGCTTTCTTT,CASSPTLRTEAFF
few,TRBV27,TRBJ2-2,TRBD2,TGTGCCAGCATTCGACTAGCGGGAGGGCCGGGGACCGGGGAGCTGTTTTTT,CASIRLAGGPGTGELFF
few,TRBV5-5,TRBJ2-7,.,TGTGCCAGCAGCTTCGGTAATCTCTACGAGCAGTACTTC,CASSFGNLYEQYF
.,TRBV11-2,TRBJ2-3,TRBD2,TGTGCCAGCAGTTACTTGGGAAGGACATGGGGGGGTTTCACAGATACGCAGTATTTT,CASSYLGRTWGGFTDTQYF
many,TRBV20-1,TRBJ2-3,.,TGCAGTGGGGCGAGCCCCCAGGGGGATACGCAGTATTTT,CSGASPQGDTQYF
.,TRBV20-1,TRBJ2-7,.,TGCAGCGACCGCCCAAACCTCTACGAGCAGTACTTC,CSDRPNLYEQYF
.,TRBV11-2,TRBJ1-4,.,TGTGCCAGCAGCCCAATTCCTCGGGGGAGCCTTAATGAAAAACTGTTTTTT,CASSPIPRGSLNEKLFF
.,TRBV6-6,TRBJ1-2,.,TGTGCCAGCAGTTACGGGGACCATGGCTACACCTTC,CASSYGDHGYTF
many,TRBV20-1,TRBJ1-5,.,TGCAGTGCTAGAGCGGATCCTAATCAGCCCCAGCATTTT,CSARADPNQPQHF
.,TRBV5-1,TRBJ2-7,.,TGCGCCAGCAGCCTTAATCCGGGATTTCAATACGAGCAGTACTTC,CASSLNPGFQYEQYF
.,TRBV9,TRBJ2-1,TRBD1,TGTGCCAGCAGCGGCCCGACGGGACAGATCAATGAGCAGTTCTTC,CASSGPTGQINEQFF
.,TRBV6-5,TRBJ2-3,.,TGTGCCAGCAGTTACGTCATGGTGACTGCTTCTAGCACAGATACGCAGTATTTT,CASSYVMVTASSTDTQYF
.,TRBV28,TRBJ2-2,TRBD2,TGTGCCAGCAGTTTAAGCTCGGGACTAAACACCGGGGAGCTGTTTTTT,CASSLSSGLNTGELFF
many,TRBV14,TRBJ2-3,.,TGTGCCAGCAGCCAAGACGGCACTCGCACAGATACGCAGTATTTT,CASSQDGTRTDTQYF